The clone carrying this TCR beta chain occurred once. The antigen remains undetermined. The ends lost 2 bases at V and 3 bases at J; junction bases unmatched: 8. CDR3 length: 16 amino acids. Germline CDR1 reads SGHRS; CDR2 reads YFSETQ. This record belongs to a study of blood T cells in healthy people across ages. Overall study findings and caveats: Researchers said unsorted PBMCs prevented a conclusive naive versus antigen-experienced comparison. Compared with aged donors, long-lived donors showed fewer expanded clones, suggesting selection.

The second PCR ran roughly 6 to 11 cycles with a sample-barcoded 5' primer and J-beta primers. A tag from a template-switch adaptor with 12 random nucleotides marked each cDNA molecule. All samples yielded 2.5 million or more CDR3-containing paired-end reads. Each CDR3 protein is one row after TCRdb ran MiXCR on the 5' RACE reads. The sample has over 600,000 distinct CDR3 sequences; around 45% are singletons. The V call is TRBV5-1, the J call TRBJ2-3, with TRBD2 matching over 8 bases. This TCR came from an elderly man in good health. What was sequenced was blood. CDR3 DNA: TGCGCCAGCAGCTTCCCTACTAGCGGTGGAACAGATACGCAGTATTTT. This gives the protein CASSFPTSGGTDTQYF.